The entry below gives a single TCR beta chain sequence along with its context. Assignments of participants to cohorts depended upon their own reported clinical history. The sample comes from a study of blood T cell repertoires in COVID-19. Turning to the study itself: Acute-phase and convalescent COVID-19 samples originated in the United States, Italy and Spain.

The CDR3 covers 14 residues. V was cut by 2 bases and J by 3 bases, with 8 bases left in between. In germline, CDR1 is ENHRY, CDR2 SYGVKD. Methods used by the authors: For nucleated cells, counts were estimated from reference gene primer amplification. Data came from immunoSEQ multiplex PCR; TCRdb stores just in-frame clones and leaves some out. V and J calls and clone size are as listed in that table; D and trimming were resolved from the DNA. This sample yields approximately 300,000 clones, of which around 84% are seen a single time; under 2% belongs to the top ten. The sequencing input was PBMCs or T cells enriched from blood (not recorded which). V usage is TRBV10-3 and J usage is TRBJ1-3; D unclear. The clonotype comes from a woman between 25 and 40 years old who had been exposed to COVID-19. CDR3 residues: CAISEGQFGNTIYF. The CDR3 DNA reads TGTGCCATCAGTGAGGGCCAGTTTGGAAACACCATATATTTT.